Following are 9 T cell receptor beta chains from one sample sequenced in a study of cytomegalovirus exposure and HLA in healthy donors. Primers for the PCR totalled 60 Vbeta and 13 Jbeta. The protocol was immunoSEQ multiplex PCR, while the TCRdb copy is restricted to in-frame clones and leaves out a portion. The table lists around 150,000 clones, around 80% of them singletons. What was sequenced was PBMCs. These receptors were collected from a woman in her thirties or forties in good health and CMV-seropositive.

This CDR3 reads CASAGRGNYNSPLHF. Here the CDR3 DNA reads TGTGCCAGCGCCGGACGAGGGAACTATAATTCACCCCTCCACTTT. The chain uses TRBV28 and TRBJ1-6; no definite D call. Trimming removed 8 bases at V and 3 bases at J, with 14 bases between. The CDR3 is 15 residues long. Germline V gene data show CDR1 as MDHEN and CDR2 as SYDVKM.

The chain couples TRBV7-8 to TRBJ2-1; 11 bases map to TRBD2. J was trimmed by 7 bases and V by 5 bases; bases with no gene match: 10. Per the germline V gene, CDR1 is SGHVS and CDR2 is FQNEAQ. The CDR3 contains 16 residues. In nucleotides, the CDR3 is TGTGCCAGCAGCCTATTAGGGACTAGCGGAAAGAATGAGCAGTTCTTC. Translation: CASSLLGTSGKNEQFF.

The chain joins TRBV9 to TRBJ2-3; 9 nucleotides match TRBD2. The V segment lost 2 bases and the J segment 1 base; nucleotides outside the gene matches: 2. Germline CDR1 is SGDLS and CDR2 is YYNGEE. The CDR3 runs 15 residues. CDR3 DNA sequence: TGTGCCAGCAGCGTGCAGCGGGAGGGCACAGATACGCAGTATTTT. Protein sequence: CASSVQREGTDTQYF.

This clone showed up just a few times. The V call is TRBV7-9, the J call TRBJ2-6; perhaps TRBD1 as D (6 bases). The V end was cut by 5 bases, the J end by 5 bases, with 10 bases between. In germline, CDR1 is SEHNR, CDR2 FQNEAQ (reference sequence). This CDR3 comprises 14 residues. The CDR3 sequence: CASSKTGRANVLTF. Written as DNA, the CDR3 is TGTGCCAGCAGCAAAACAGGGAGGGCCAACGTCCTGACTTTC. The complete variable domain, with remaining parts taken from reference TRBV7-9 and TRBJ2-6, reads DTGVSQNPRHKITKRGQNVTFRCDPISEHNRLYWYRQTLGQGPEFLTYFQNEAQLEKSRLLSDRFSAERPKGSFSTLEIQRTEQGDSAMYLCASSKTGRANVLTFGAGSRLTVL.

V is TRBV25-1 and J is TRBJ2-1, with 12 bases matching TRBD2. The germline V gene encodes CDR1 MGHDK and CDR2 SYGVNS. V was pared by 5 bases and J by 9 bases, with 5 bases of the junction left unmatched. The CDR3 has 14 amino acids. CDR3 sequence (DNA): TGTGCCAGCAGTCTCCTAGCGGGGGGGGCTGAGCAGTTCTTC. This codes for CASSLLAGGAEQFF.

As regards this clone: The sample contains more than one DNA sequence encoding this CDR3. The chain couples TRBV9 to TRBJ2-4; 11 bases agree with TRBD2. Germline lookup yields CDR1 SGDLS and CDR2 YYNGEE. There are 16 residues in the CDR3. V shed 0 bases, J shed 1 base, and the junction held 0 bases outside the gene matches. The CDR3: CASSVASGGAKNIQYF. In DNA form, the CDR3 reads TGTGCCAGCAGCGTAGCTAGCGGGGGGGCCAAAAACATTCAGTACTTC. The full variable domain, completed using reference TRBV9 and TRBJ2-4, is DSGVTQTPKHLITATGQRVTLRCSPRSGDLSVYWYQQSLDQGLQFLIQYYNGEERAKGNILERFSAQQFPDLHSELNLSSLELGDSALYFCASSVASGGAKNIQYFGAGTRLSVL.

The chain links TRBV29-1 to TRBJ2-5; the match to TRBD2 covers 10 bases. Per the germline V gene, CDR1 is SQVTM and CDR2 is ANQGSEA. The CDR3 totals 16 residues. The ends lost 4 bases at V and 5 bases at J; junction bases unmatched: 13. CDR3 protein: CSVVLFTSGKGETQYF. In nucleotides, the CDR3 is TGCAGCGTTGTCCTTTTCACTAGCGGGAAGGGGGAGACCCAGTACTTC.

The sample holds a few counts of this clone. The V and J genes are TRBV2 and TRBJ2-7; D is possibly TRBD2 (5 bases). Trimming took 9 bases from V and 3 from J, leaving 18 bases between them. The CDR3 runs 14 residues. CDR1 is SNHLY and CDR2 is FYNNEI in the germline V gene. Here the CDR3 reads CASEDLATNYEQYF. CDR3 DNA: TGTGCCAGTGAGGACCTAGCCACCAACTACGAGCAGTACTTC.

The chain uses TRBV9 and TRBJ1-2, with unresolved D. The CDR3 runs to 13 residues. In germline, CDR1 is SGDLS, CDR2 YYNGEE. Trimming took off 0 bases at V and 4 bases at J, with 7 bases between the two ends. The CDR3 DNA follows: TGTGCCAGCAGCGTAGGTACGGGCTATGGCTACACCTTC. It is translated as CASSVGTGYGYTF. Complete variable domain (other parts from reference TRBV9 and TRBJ1-2): DSGVTQTPKHLITATGQRVTLRCSPRSGDLSVYWYQQSLDQGLQFLIQYYNGEERAKGNILERFSAQQFPDLHSELNLSSLELGDSALYFCASSVGTGYGYTFGSGTRLTVV.